Each of the 7 T cell receptor beta chains below was sequenced from the same sample in a study of OX40 agonist ivuxolimab in advanced cancers. Sequencing used immunoSEQ multiplex PCR; TCRdb keeps in-frame clones, though not all of them. The sample records approximately 84,000 clones, approximately 86% being singletons. Specimen: CD4+ or CD8+ T cells sorted from blood, collected in a trial of the OX40 agonist ivuxolimab. Receptors originate from an adult with an advanced solid tumor such as melanoma, head and neck, liver or kidney cancer.

In its sample, this clone was seen once. The chain employs TRBV5-1 and TRBJ1-2; D unresolved. The germline V gene encodes CDR1 SGHRS and CDR2 YFSETQ. This CDR3 contains 14 residues. The V gene lost 0 bases and the J gene lost 2 bases, with 8 bases spanning the gap. CDR3 region: CASSLDSANYGYTF. CDR3 coding DNA: TGCGCCAGCAGCTTGGACAGTGCCAACTATGGCTACACCTTC.

The chain combines TRBV30 with TRBJ1-5; 7 bases line up with TRBD1. Germline V gene data show CDR1 as GTSNPN and CDR2 as SVGIG (reference sequence). The CDR3 runs 16 residues. V trimming: 0 bases; J trimming: 6 bases; junction bases outside the gene matches: 11. The CDR3 DNA follows: TGTGCCTGGAGTGTAAGGGGTGACAGGGTCAGTCAGCCCCAGCATTTT. This gives the protein CAWSVRGDRVSQPQHF.

The chain joins TRBV5-1 to TRBJ2-6; TRBD1 might be the D (5 bases). With 9 bases removed from V and 0 bases from J, the gap between germline ends came to 16 bases. CDR3 length: 16 residues. The germline gives CDR1 SGHRS, CDR2 YFSETQ. CDR3 residues: CAIPPDTGSGANVLTF. The CDR3 region has the DNA TGCGCCATCCCGCCGGACACAGGCTCTGGGGCCAACGTCCTGACTTTC. The full variable domain, its missing parts supplied by reference TRBV5-1 and TRBJ2-6, is KAGVTQTPRYLIKTRGQQVTLSCSPISGHRSVSWYQQTPGQGLQFLFEYFSETQRNKGNFPGRFSGRQFSNSRSEMNVSTLELGDSALYLCAIPPDTGSGANVLTFGAGSRLTVL.

The chain links TRBV5-4 to TRBJ1-3; 9 nucleotides agree with TRBD1. The CDR3 extends over 14 amino acids. The J segment lost 4 bases and the V segment lost 4 bases, leaving 3 bases of the junction unmatched. Germline V CDR1 and CDR2: SGHNT, YYREEE (reference sequence). CDR3 region: CASSLTGGGNTIYF. In nucleotides, the CDR3 is TGTGCCAGCAGCCTGACAGGGGGAGGAAACACCATATATTTT.

The chain employs TRBV21-1 and TRBJ1-2. TRBV21-1 is a pseudogene. The CDR3 covers 18 residues. CDR3 amino acids: CASSPTWDPGRATYGYTF. For the CDR3, the DNA is TGTGCCAGCAGCCCGACTTGGGACCCAGGGCGCGCTACCTATGGCTACACCTTC.

The rearrangement uses TRBV27 and TRBJ1-3; D perhaps matches TRBD1 (5 bases). Trimming pared 4 bases from V and 1 base from J, leaving 14 bases between. The CDR3 spans 16 residues. Germline assignment: CDR1 MNHEY and CDR2 SMNVEV (reference sequence). This chain's CDR3 is CASSWDYPGSGNTIYF. In nucleotides, the CDR3 is TGTGCCAGCAGTTGGGACTACCCAGGGTCTGGAAACACCATATATTTT.

This chain connects TRBV30 to TRBJ1-2, with a possible D match to TRBD1 (6 bases). Germline V gives CDR1 GTSNPN, CDR2 SVGIG (reference sequence). The V gene lost 4 bases and the J gene lost 4 bases, with 7 bases spanning the gap. CDR3 length: 11 amino acids. For the CDR3, the DNA is TGTGCCTGGAACAGGGCCTATGGCTACACCTTC. This sequence encodes CAWNRAYGYTF.